These T cell receptor beta chains were read from a single sample in a study of cytomegalovirus exposure and HLA in healthy donors. The method was immunoSEQ multiplex PCR; TCRdb's version includes in-frame clones alone and lacks a portion of them. The sample consists of 110,000 or so clones, approximately 86% of them appearing once. Input material: PBMCs. These receptors were taken from a man in his late teens or twenties in good health and CMV-seronegative. The CDR3 runs from the conserved cysteine through the conserved F or W. The D gene is left open where the match is weak. Some rows mark clone size as missing; the rest say once, few, many or name a class of expanded clone.

NA	TRBV7-8	17	TRBJ2-7	NA	CASSFGYGGGSLYEQYF	TGTGCCAGCAGCTTTGGTTATGGCGGAGGATCACTCTACGAGCAGTACTTC
TRBD1	TRBV5-1	18	TRBJ2-7	NA	CASSSYGGPGQGSYEQYF	TGCGCCAGCAGCTCCTACGGGGGTCCGGGACAGGGGAGCTACGAGCAGTACTTC
NA	TRBV7-2	12	TRBJ1-2	once	CASTRQAYGYTF	TGTGCCAGCACCCGACAGGCTTATGGCTACACCTTC
NA	TRBV7-6	13	TRBJ2-2	NA	CASRLVSWGELFF	TGTGCCAGCAGACTGGTATCTTGGGGGGAGCTGTTTTTT
TRBD1	TRBV7-9	16	TRBJ1-4	NA	CASRWDRGPTNEKLFF	TGTGCCAGCAGATGGGACAGGGGGCCCACTAATGAAAAACTGTTTTTT
TRBD1	TRBV7-7	17	TRBJ2-5	NA	CASSPGQGVCWQETQYF	TGTGCTAGCAGCCCAGGACAGGGGGTGTGTTGGCAAGAGACCCAGTACTTC
TRBD1	TRBV6-6	15	TRBJ1-2	NA	CASSYPGQGASGYTF	TGTGCCAGCAGTTACCCTGGACAGGGGGCAAGTGGCTACACCTTC
TRBD1	TRBV14	18	TRBJ2-1	NA	CASSHDNIRGLTYNEQFF	TGTGCCAGCAGCCACGACAACATCAGGGGGCTTACCTACAATGAGCAGTTCTTC
TRBD1	TRBV5-1	15	TRBJ1-2	NA	CASSPGGQGTYGYTF	TGCGCCAGCAGTCCCGGTGGACAGGGGACTTATGGCTACACCTTC
TRBD2	TRBV7-8	15	TRBJ2-1	NA	CASSSLAGVDNEQFF	TGTGCCAGCAGTTCCCTTGCGGGAGTAGATAATGAGCAGTTCTTC
NA	TRBV28	13	TRBJ1-1	NA	CASPVPGSTEAFF	TGTGCCAGCCCCGTCCCGGGGTCCACTGAAGCTTTCTTT
NA	TRBV4-1	18	TRBJ2-5	NA	CASSQEEAGAAGEETQYF	TGCGCCAGCAGCCAAGAGGAGGCAGGGGCTGCGGGAGAAGAGACCCAGTACTTC
TRBD2	TRBV28	13	TRBJ2-5	once	CASRDPGRETQYF	TGTGCCAGCAGAGATCCCGGGAGGGAGACCCAGTACTTC
TRBD2	TRBV7-3	15	TRBJ2-7	NA	CASSQVGTSGYEQYF	TGTGCCAGCAGCCAAGTCGGGACTAGCGGCTACGAGCAGTACTTC
NA	TRBV4-3	13	TRBJ1-2	NA	CASSPSYLYGYTF	TGCGCCAGCAGCCCGTCATACCTATATGGCTACACCTTC
NA	TRBV9	14	TRBJ1-2	NA	CASSAPRDNYGYTF	TGTGCCAGCAGCGCCCCCAGGGATAACTATGGCTACACCTTC
NA	TRBV19	15	TRBJ2-3	once	CASSISGLGTDTQYF	TGTGCCAGTAGTATTTCAGGGCTGGGCACAGATACGCAGTATTTT
TRBD1	TRBV29-1	15	TRBJ1-1	NA	CTVGGDRGVNTEAFF	TGCACCGTTGGGGGAGACAGGGGAGTGAACACTGAAGCTTTCTTT
TRBD2	TRBV2	15	TRBJ2-1	few	CASRGLAGADNEQFF	TGTGCCAGCAGGGGACTAGCGGGAGCGGACAATGAGCAGTTCTTC
NA	TRBV2	14	TRBJ2-7	NA	CASSEVRGIYEQYF	TGTGCCAGCAGTGAAGTAAGAGGGATATACGAGCAGTACTTC
NA	TRBV19	15	TRBJ1-5	once	CASSIHQGSNQPQHF	TGTGCCAGTAGTATTCACCAGGGGAGCAATCAGCCCCAGCATTTT
NA	TRBV7-3	14	TRBJ2-3	NA	CASSPSSGTDTQYF	TGTGCCAGCAGCCCTAGTAGCGGCACAGATACGCAGTATTTT
TRBD1	TRBV15	16	TRBJ1-5	NA	CATSRDLKGAGRPQHF	TGTGCCACCAGCAGAGATCTCAAGGGGGCAGGAAGGCCCCAGCATTTT
TRBD1	TRBV7-3	14	TRBJ2-1	NA	CASSPDRGHNEQFF	TGTGCCAGCAGCCCCGACAGGGGTCACAATGAGCAGTTCTTC
TRBD2	TRBV12-5	16	TRBJ2-1	NA	CASGPGGLADGNEQFF	TGTGCTAGTGGTCCAGGGGGACTAGCTGATGGCAATGAGCAGTTCTTC
NA	TRBV4-2	13	TRBJ2-1	NA	CASSQGGVDEQFF	TGTGCCAGCAGCCAAGGGGGGGTGGATGAGCAGTTCTTC
NA	TRBV6-5	13	TRBJ1-2	NA	CASSDQGSFGYTF	TGTGCCAGCAGTGACCAGGGTAGCTTTGGCTACACCTTC
NA	TRBV9	17	TRBJ1-6	NA	CASSAGRGNSYNSPLHF	TGTGCCAGCAGCGCGGGGCGGGGGAACTCCTATAATTCACCCCTCCACTTT
TRBD1	TRBV7-9	12	TRBJ2-7	NA	CAGDRLSYEQYF	TGTGCCGGGGACAGGCTTTCCTACGAGCAGTACTTC
TRBD1	TRBV5-8	15	TRBJ1-4	once	CASSLTRGSNEKLFF	TGTGCCAGCAGCCTGACCAGGGGGTCTAATGAAAAACTGTTTTTT
TRBD2	TRBV7-2	15	TRBJ2-7	NA	CASSLTGTTTYEQYF	TGTGCCAGCAGCCTAACCGGGACTACGACCTACGAGCAGTACTTC
TRBD1	TRBV7-3	16	TRBJ1-3	NA	CASSLPSGTVQNTIYF	TGTGCCAGCAGTTTGCCATCCGGGACAGTGCAGAACACCATATATTTT
NA	TRBV20-1	11	TRBJ1-1	once	CSARDYPEAFF	TGCAGTGCTAGAGATTATCCTGAAGCTTTCTTT
NA	TRBV4-3	14	TRBJ1-1	NA	CASSQIWGSTEAFF	TGCGCCAGCAGCCAAATATGGGGCTCCACTGAAGCTTTCTTT
TRBD1	TRBV7-2	16	TRBJ2-7	NA	CASTGAGGGNPYEQYF	TGTGCCAGCACCGGGGCAGGGGGCGGAAATCCCTACGAGCAGTACTTC
NA	TRBV5-1	18	TRBJ2-6	NA	CASSFRQALLSGANVLTF	TGCGCCAGCAGCTTTCGACAGGCGCTACTCTCTGGGGCCAACGTCCTGACTTTC
NA	TRBV4-1	16	TRBJ1-2	NA	CASSQATGGVSYGYTF	TGCGCCAGCAGCCAAGCCACGGGGGGAGTCAGCTATGGCTACACCTTC
TRBD1	TRBV5-1	13	TRBJ1-1	NA	CASRGQTNTEAFF	TGCGCCAGCAGGGGACAGACGAACACTGAAGCTTTCTTT
NA	TRBV4-1	14	TRBJ1-2	NA	CASSLGTAGDGYTF	TGCGCCAGCAGCCTCGGGACGGCGGGGGATGGCTACACCTTC
NA	TRBV25-1	15	TRBJ1-1	NA	CASSDGNGWITEAFF	TGTGCCAGCAGTGACGGGAATGGGTGGATCACTGAAGCTTTCTTT
TRBD2	TRBV7-3	15	TRBJ2-2	NA	CASSSLAGGAGELFF	TGTGCCAGCAGCTCTCTAGCGGGAGGGGCCGGGGAGCTGTTTTTT
NA	TRBV5-3	15	TRBJ1-1	NA	CARSPPTPGGTEAFF	TGTGCCAGAAGCCCACCGACCCCGGGGGGCACTGAAGCTTTCTTT
TRBD1	TRBV7-6	14	TRBJ2-7	NA	CASSLRGQGYEQYF	TGTGCCAGCAGCTTAAGGGGACAGGGCTACGAGCAGTACTTC
NA	TRBV28	14	TRBJ1-2	NA	CASDQRGGIYGYTF	TGTGCCAGTGACCAACGGGGGGGTATCTATGGCTACACCTTC
NA	TRBV27	13	TRBJ1-2	once	CASSYRELGGYTF	TGTGCCAGCAGTTACAGGGAGTTAGGAGGCTACACCTTC
TRBD2	TRBV6-1	16	TRBJ2-2	few	CASSAPGLGDTGELFF	TGTGCCAGCAGTGCACCGGGACTAGGGGACACCGGGGAGCTGTTTTTT
TRBD1	TRBV28	15	TRBJ1-2	NA	CASSPGQGTNYGYTF	TGTGCCAGCAGTCCCGGACAGGGGACGAACTATGGCTACACCTTC
NA	TRBV11-2	13	TRBJ1-5	NA	CASRQGTGQPQHF	TGTGCCAGCAGGCAGGGAACCGGCCAGCCCCAGCATTTT
TRBD2	TRBV19	16	TRBJ2-1	NA	CASSVTSGSSYNEQFF	TGTGCCAGTAGTGTGACTAGCGGCAGCTCCTACAATGAGCAGTTCTTC
NA	TRBV6-5	13	TRBJ1-1	NA	CASRPLAQGEAFF	TGTGCCAGCAGGCCTCTGGCGCAGGGTGAAGCTTTCTTT
TRBD2	TRBV27	16	TRBJ2-6	NA	CAAGEQASSGANVLTF	TGTGCCGCGGGGGAACAGGCTAGCTCTGGGGCCAACGTCCTGACTTTC